A single sample is the source of the 16 T cell receptor beta chains below, sequenced in a study of blood T cell repertoires in COVID-19. Assay: immunoSEQ multiplex PCR; the TCRdb copy retains only in-frame clones and omits some. The profile shows about 490,000 clones, approximately 85% of them singletons. Input material: peripheral blood. All receptors derive from a human donor in a cohort sampled during active COVID-19.

As regards this clone: A much larger clone differs by one base, so this may be a read error. The V gene is TRBV6-5, the J gene TRBJ1-2, with 8 bases fitting TRBD1. Unmatched junction bases numbered 3, after V lost 6 bases and J lost 3 bases. This CDR3 has 13 amino acids. The V gene's germline CDR1 is MNHEY and CDR2 SVGAGI. The CDR3 protein is CASSSTGDYGYTF. The CDR3 bases are TGTGCCAGCAGCTCGACAGGGGACTATGGCTACACCTTC.

This chain links TRBV4-1 with TRBJ2-5; 10 nucleotides agree with TRBD1. This CDR3 is built from 16 residues. In germline, CDR1 is MGHRA, CDR2 YSYEKL. V gave up 1 base and J gave up 5 bases; unmatched junction bases: 7. In DNA form, the CDR3 reads TGCGCCAGCAGCCAAGGATCGGGACAGGGGCGGGAGACCCAGTACTTC. Translation: CASSQGSGQGRETQYF.

The chain combines TRBV28 with TRBJ1-1; TRBD1 aligns across 7 bases. Germline values: CDR1 MDHEN, CDR2 SYDVKM. V was clipped by 3 bases and J by 1 base; unmatched bases: 11. CDR3 length: 17 amino acids. CDR3 nucleotides: TGTGCCAGCAGTTTGTTTGGGACAGACGTTTGGAACACTGAAGCTTTCTTT. As protein: CASSLFGTDVWNTEAFF.

The V gene is TRBV6-5, the J gene TRBJ1-1, with TRBD1 as a possible D gene (6 bases). CDR1 is MNHEY, CDR2 SVGAGI, per germline. This CDR3 comprises 14 residues. Between the trimmed V and J ends, which lost 1 base and 5 bases, there was a span of 11 bases. CDR3 DNA: TGTGCCAGCAGTTACTTGGACAGAATAACTGAAGCTTTCTTT. This sequence encodes CASSYLDRITEAFF.

J is TRBJ2-3 and V is TRBV12-3 or TRBV12-4; TRBD1 might be the D (5 bases). The CDR3 runs 13 residues. V was shortened by 4 bases and J by 2 bases, with 7 bases between the two germline ends. The CDR3 loop reads CASSSDNTDTQYF. CDR3 in DNA: TGTGCCAGCAGTTCGGACAACACAGATACGCAGTATTTT.

This clone has a handful of counts. The chain uses TRBV7-2 and TRBJ2-7, with 9 positions matching TRBD1. The length of the CDR3 is 14 residues. From germline, CDR1 is SGHTA and CDR2 FQGNSA. The CDR3 sequence is CATGGAAFFVEQYF. CDR3 nucleotides: TGTGCGACAGGGGGGGCCGCCTTCTTCGTTGAGCAGTACTTC.

The chain links TRBV6-5 to TRBJ2-7, with D possibly TRBD1 on 5 matching bases. V lost 7 bases, J lost 6 bases, and 22 bases lay in between. This CDR3 is built from 15 residues. Per germline, CDR1 MNHEY and CDR2 SVGAGI. The CDR3, as DNA: TGTGCCAGCAAAGTTAGTACAGGAATGGGGCTCGAGCAGTACTTC. This gives the protein CASKVSTGMGLEQYF.

This chain joins TRBV7-8 and TRBJ2-3, with D possibly TRBD2 on 5 matching bases. This CDR3 region has 18 residues. Deletions cut 1 base from V and 0 bases from J, with 17 bases between. From germline, CDR1 is SGHVS and CDR2 FQNEAQ. The CDR3 nucleotides are TGTGCCAGCAGCTTAGGACTCCCGATAGCGAAAAGCACAGATACGCAGTATTTT. Translation: CASSLGLPIAKSTDTQYF. Full variable domain (missing parts from reference TRBV7-8 and TRBJ2-3): GAGVSQSPRYKVAKRGQDVALRCDPISGHVSLFWYQQALGQGPEFLTYFQNEAQLDKSGLPSDRFFAERPEGSVSTLKIQRTQQEDSAVYLCASSLGLPIAKSTDTQYFGPGTRLTVL.

The chain links TRBV2 to TRBJ2-3; D may be TRBD1 (5 bases). From germline, CDR1 is SNHLY and CDR2 FYNNEI. V shed 6 bases and J shed 0 bases, with 22 bases lying between them. This CDR3 spans 18 amino acids. The CDR3 nucleotides are TGTGCCAGCAGGGACGCCCAGGGTCTCCCTGCTAGCACAGATACGCAGTATTTT. It yields the protein CASRDAQGLPASTDTQYF.

V gene TRBV6-5 combines with J gene TRBJ1-2; the match to TRBD1 covers 7 bases. Looked up from germline, CDR1 is MNHEY and CDR2 is SVGAGI. Trimming took 6 bases from V and 3 from J; bases not matched to a gene: 10. This CDR3 is built from 15 residues. This CDR3 is CASSPGTEMDYGYTF. In nucleotides, the CDR3 is TGTGCCAGCAGCCCCGGGACAGAAATGGACTATGGCTACACCTTC.

The chain uses TRBV4-1 and TRBJ2-1; a possible D gene is TRBD2 (6 bases). Per germline, CDR1 MGHRA and CDR2 YSYEKL. V shed 0 bases and J shed 6 bases, with 18 bases lying between them. CDR3 length: 17 residues. In DNA form, the CDR3 reads TGCGCCAGCAGCCAAGAAGGTCGGCCCGGGAGAGGCAATGAGCAGTTCTTC. This translates into CASSQEGRPGRGNEQFF.

The gene calls are TRBV28 and TRBJ1-2; D is unclear. V was pared by 4 bases and J by 4 bases, with 16 bases between. The germline gives CDR1 MDHEN, CDR2 SYDVKM. The CDR3 contains 15 residues. The CDR3, as DNA: TGTGCCAGCAGTTCCCGAGGACCGCGGGGCTATGGCTACACCTTC. Translated, it gives CASSSRGPRGYGYTF.

CDR3 amino acids: CASSHVSRGHYQAFF. CDR3 bases: TGTGCCAGCAGCCACGTATCAAGGGGGCATTATCAAGCTTTCTTT. The V and J genes are TRBV3-1 (or the pseudogene TRBV3-2) and TRBJ1-1; 7 bases map to TRBD1. Germline loops: CDR1 LGHDT, CDR2 YNNKEL (reference sequence). V dropped 3 bases and J dropped 9; count of bases not matched to a gene: 13. The CDR3 is 15 residues long.

The chain is built from TRBV12-2 and TRBJ2-1; the D call of TRBD2 is as the table states it, not checked on the DNA. TRBV12-2 has pseudogene status. This CDR3 is 16 amino acids long. For the CDR3, the DNA is TGTGCAAGTCGCCACCTACGGGGCGGGAGAGTTAATGAGCAGTTCTTC. Translated: CASRHLRGGRVNEQFF.

V gene TRBV19 combines with J gene TRBJ1-3; D gene ambiguous. V was shortened by 5 bases and J by 4 bases, with 6 bases between the two germline ends. Germline V gene data show CDR1 as LNHDA and CDR2 as SQIVND (reference sequence). The CDR3 covers 12 residues. The DNA of the CDR3 is TGTGCCAGTAGTTGGCCGGGAAACACCATATATTTT. It translates to CASSWPGNTIYF.

The V gene is TRBV28, the J gene TRBJ2-3; 8 bases are shared with TRBD2. CDR1 and CDR2 (germline): MDHEN, SYDVKM. V trimming: 1 base; J trimming: 2 bases; junction bases outside the gene matches: 8. This CDR3 region has 17 residues. The CDR3 region is CASSLSSRGRYTDTQYF. CDR3 nucleotide sequence: TGTGCCAGCAGTTTATCGTCGCGCGGGAGGTACACAGATACGCAGTATTTT.